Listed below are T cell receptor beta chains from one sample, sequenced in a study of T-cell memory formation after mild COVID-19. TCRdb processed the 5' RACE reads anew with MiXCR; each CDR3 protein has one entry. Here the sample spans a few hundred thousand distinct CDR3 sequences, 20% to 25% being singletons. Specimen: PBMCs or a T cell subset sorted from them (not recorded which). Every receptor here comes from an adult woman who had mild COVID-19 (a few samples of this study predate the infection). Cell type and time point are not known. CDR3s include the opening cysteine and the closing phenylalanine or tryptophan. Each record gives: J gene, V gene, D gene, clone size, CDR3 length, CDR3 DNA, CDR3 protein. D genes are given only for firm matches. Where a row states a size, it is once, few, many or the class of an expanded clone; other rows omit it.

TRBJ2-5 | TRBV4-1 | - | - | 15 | TGCGCCAGCAGCCATCTAGACTCAAATCAAGAGACCCAGTACTTC | CASSHLDSNQETQYF
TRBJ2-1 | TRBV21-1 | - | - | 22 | TGTGCCAGCACCCAGGGGACAGGGGTAACTAGCGGGCGAGAGAGCTCCTACAATGAGCAGTTCTTC | CASTQGTGVTSGRESSYNEQFF
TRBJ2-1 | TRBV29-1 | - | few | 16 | TGCAGCGCTGGGGGGGGAGGGACAGACATGTACAATGAGCAGTTCTTC | CSAGGGGTDMYNEQFF
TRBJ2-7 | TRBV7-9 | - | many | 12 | TGTGCCAGCAGCCGACAGTCCTACGAGCAGTACTTC | CASSRQSYEQYF
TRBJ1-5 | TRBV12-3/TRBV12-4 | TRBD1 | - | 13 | TGTGCCAGCAGCGGACAGGGAGGGCAGCCCCAGCATTTT | CASSGQGGQPQHF
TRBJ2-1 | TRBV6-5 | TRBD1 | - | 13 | TGTGCCAGCACCCGACAGGGGGTTTATGAGCAGTTCTTC | CASTRQGVYEQFF
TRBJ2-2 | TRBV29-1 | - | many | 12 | TGCAGCGGTCGACAGGCCGGCGGGGAGCTGTTTTTT | CSGRQAGGELFF
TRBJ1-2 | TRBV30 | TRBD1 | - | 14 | TGTGCCTGGAGTAGTCCAGGGGGGAGCTATGGCTACACCTTC | CAWSSPGGSYGYTF
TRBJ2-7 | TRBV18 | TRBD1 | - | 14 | TGTGCCAGCTCAACCGGGACAGGGGCCGATGAGCAGTACTTC | CASSTGTGADEQYF
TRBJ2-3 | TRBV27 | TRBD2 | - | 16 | TGTGCCAGCATTCCCCTGGCGGGAGGTGGGACAGATACGCAGTATTTT | CASIPLAGGGTDTQYF
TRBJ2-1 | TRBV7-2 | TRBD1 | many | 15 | TGTGCCACCCCTTCTGGTGGACAGGCATTTAATGAGCAGTTCTTC | CATPSGGQAFNEQFF
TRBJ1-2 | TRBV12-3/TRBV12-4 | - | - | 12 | TGTGCCAGCAGTTCAGACTTCTATGGCTACACCTTC | CASSSDFYGYTF
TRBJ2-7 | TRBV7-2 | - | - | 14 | TGTGCCAGCAGCTTATCCTCAGGGGACTACGAGCAGTACTTC | CASSLSSGDYEQYF
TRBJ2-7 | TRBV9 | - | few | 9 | TGTGCCACGATCTACGAGCAGTACTTC | CATIYEQYF
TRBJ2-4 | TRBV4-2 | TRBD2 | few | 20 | TGTGCCAGCAGCCAAGAAGGGACTAGCGGGGGGGCAATGTCCAAAAACATTCAGTACTTC | CASSQEGTSGGAMSKNIQYF
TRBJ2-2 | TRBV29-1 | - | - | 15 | TGCAGCGTGCGAACCGGTCCGTCGAACACCGGGGAGCTGTTTTTT | CSVRTGPSNTGELFF
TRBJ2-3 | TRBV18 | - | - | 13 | TGTGCCAGCTCACCAATGGGGGCAGATACGCAGTATTTT | CASSPMGADTQYF
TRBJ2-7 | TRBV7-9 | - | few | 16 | TGTGCCAGCAGCTTAGCGCCTTCGTCAAGCTCCTACGAGCAGTACTTC | CASSLAPSSSSYEQYF
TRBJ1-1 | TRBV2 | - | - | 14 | TGTGCCAGCAGAGGACAGCTCATGAACACTGAAGCTTTCTTT | CASRGQLMNTEAFF
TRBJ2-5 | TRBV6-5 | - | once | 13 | TGTGCCAGCAGTTTGTTCTCCCAAGAGACCCAGTACTTC | CASSLFSQETQYF
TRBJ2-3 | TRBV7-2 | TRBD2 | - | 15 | TGTGCCAGCAGCCCGGGACTAGCGAGCACAGATACGCAGTATTTT | CASSPGLASTDTQYF
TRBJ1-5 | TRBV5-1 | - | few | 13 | TGCGCCAGTCCGGCCCTTAGCAATCAGCCCCAGCATTTT | CASPALSNQPQHF